The following is a T cell receptor (beta chain) sequence with its context. Its specificity is unknown. TCRdb re-called the 5' RACE reads through MiXCR, storing one row per CDR3 protein. The table has 200,000 to 250,000 distinct CDR3 sequences, roughly a third seen once. CDR1 is MNHEY and CDR2 is SMNVEV in the germline V gene (reference sequence). The V segment lost 4 bases and the J segment 7 bases; nucleotides outside the gene matches: 3. This CDR3 is built from 12 residues. The sample is drawn from a study of CD8 T cells in ankylosing spondylitis. Study findings and constraints: Some of the motif variants had earlier been found in reactive arthritis patients' fluid and blood. The authors reported significant enrichment of disease-linked clones in matched ankylosing spondylitis synovial fluid.

The TCR was taken from a male donor with ankylosing spondylitis or in good health (not recorded which). Sequenced material: blood, either unsorted or a sorted T cell fraction (not recorded which). The chain links TRBV27 to TRBJ2-7; 8 bases fit TRBD1. In DNA form, the CDR3 reads TGTGCCAGCAGTTGGACAGGGCATGAGCAGTACTTC. It encodes CASSWTGHEQYF.